This T cell receptor beta chain was captured by sequencing in a study of cytomegalovirus exposure and HLA in healthy donors. Study-level findings and limits: A later analysis found that most CMV-associated TCR beta chains appeared HLA-restricted.

Germline lookup yields CDR1 MGHRA and CDR2 YSYEKL. This CDR3 is built from 16 residues. Trimming removed 8 bases from V and 5 bases from J, with 24 bases in between. As regards this clone: Its antigen is as yet unknown.

Primers: 60 Vbeta forward and 13 Jbeta reverse. Clones were sequenced by immunoSEQ multiplex PCR, and TCRdb holds only the in-frame ones, with some missing. The sample contains 90,000 to 130,000 clones, around three quarters of which appear only once. The TCR sequence derives from a woman aged 18 to 35 in good health and CMV-seropositive. Sample: PBMCs. The V and J genes are TRBV4-1 and TRBJ1-1; tentative D call: TRBD1 (6 bases). CDR3 loop: CASANKGYQGLTEAFF. CDR3 DNA: TGCGCCAGCGCCAATAAGGGGTATCAGGGGTTGACTGAAGCTTTCTTT.